One and the same sample provided the 12 T cell receptor beta chains below, sequenced in a study of T cell responses to AZD1222 COVID-19 vaccine. TCRdb's table, derived via immunoSEQ multiplex PCR, lists solely in-frame clones and lacks some. The profile shows 100,000 to 150,000 clones, more than 85% of them singletons. This specimen consisted of peripheral blood, obtained 28 days after the second AZD1222 dose. All receptors derive from an adult who received the AZD1222 COVID-19 vaccine.

The chain recombines TRBV4-3 with TRBJ1-1, with 8 bases identical to TRBD1. CDR3 length: 14 amino acids. With V trimmed by 3 bases and J by 3 bases, 3 bases remained unmatched. The V gene's germline CDR1 is LGHNA and CDR2 YSLEER. The CDR3 protein is CASSHPGQDTEAFF. For the CDR3, the DNA is TGCGCCAGCAGCCACCCGGGACAGGACACTGAAGCTTTCTTT.

This chain links TRBV11-2 with TRBJ2-7; 10 nucleotides agree with TRBD2. J was trimmed by 2 bases and V by 6 bases; bases with no gene match: 7. The length of the CDR3 is 15 residues. Germline values: CDR1 SGHAT, CDR2 FQNNGV. CDR3: CASSGLAENTYEQYF. The CDR3 nucleotides read TGTGCCAGCAGTGGACTAGCGGAAAATACCTACGAGCAGTACTTC.

The V gene is TRBV6-2 or TRBV6-3, the J gene TRBJ2-5; possible D gene TRBD1, 5 bases. V lost 5 bases and J lost 2, with 9 bases in between. Germline V gives CDR1 MNHEY, CDR2 SVGEGT. This CDR3 is 13 amino acids long. The CDR3 nucleotides are TGTGCCAGCAGTCGACAGAAACAAGAGACCCAGTACTTC. Amino acids: CASSRQKQETQYF.

The rearrangement joins TRBV3-1 (or the pseudogene TRBV3-2) to TRBJ1-3; 7 positions match TRBD1. CDR1 is LGHDT, CDR2 YNNKEL, per germline (reference sequence). This CDR3 has 15 residues. The V segment lost 5 bases and the J segment 0 bases; nucleotides outside the gene matches: 4. In nucleotides, the CDR3 is TGTGCCAGCAGCTCGGACAGGAGCTCTGGAAACACCATATATTTT. Translated: CASSSDRSSGNTIYF.

The rearrangement links TRBV4-3 to TRBJ2-1; TRBD2 agrees at 12 bases. This CDR3 is 14 amino acids long. CDR1 is LGHNA, CDR2 YSLEER, per germline. V shed 4 bases, J shed 8 bases, and the junction held 3 bases outside the gene matches. CDR3 loop: CASSPGTSGYEQFF. DNA for the CDR3: TGCGCCAGCAGCCCCGGGACTAGCGGGTATGAGCAGTTCTTC.

The chain is built from TRBV19 and TRBJ2-3, with 12 bases matching TRBD2. Trimming removed 6 bases from V and 5 bases from J; junction bases left unmatched: 9. Per the germline V gene, CDR1 is LNHDA and CDR2 is SQIVND (reference sequence). CDR3 size: 16 residues. The CDR3 region is CASSRLAGVFGDTQYF. The CDR3, as DNA: TGTGCCAGTAGCAGACTAGCGGGAGTATTTGGAGATACGCAGTATTTT.

The chain employs TRBV30 and TRBJ2-7; TRBD2 matches 7 bases. V lost 2 bases to trimming and J lost 6 bases; unmatched junction nucleotides: 16. Germline V gene sequence: CDR1 GTSNPN, CDR2 SVGIG (reference sequence). This CDR3 contains 16 residues. CDR3 sequence reads: CAWSHFAGAPPSEQYF. DNA for the CDR3: TGTGCCTGGAGTCATTTTGCGGGAGCCCCACCGTCCGAGCAGTACTTC.

The chain carries TRBV7-2 and TRBJ1-1; the D gene is possibly TRBD1 (5 bases). Trimming shortened V by 1 base and J by 4 bases, and 13 bases separated the two germline ends. The CDR3 is made up of 15 amino acids. Germline CDR1 and CDR2: SGHTA and FQGNSA. This CDR3 is CASSLVGGFRTEAFF. The CDR3 bases are TGTGCCAGCAGCTTAGTGGGGGGGTTCCGCACTGAAGCTTTCTTT.

The chain couples TRBV27 to TRBJ2-7; 7 bases agree with TRBD2. V gave up 2 bases and J gave up 5 bases; unmatched junction bases: 9. CDR3 size: 15 residues. CDR1 is MNHEY, CDR2 SMNVEV, per germline (reference sequence). The CDR3 is CASSLGTGGRNEQYF. In nucleotides, the CDR3 is TGTGCCAGCAGTTTAGGTACGGGGGGTAGAAACGAGCAGTACTTC.

This clone came up a few times. The V gene is TRBV6-5, the J gene TRBJ1-1; D call uncertain. Trimming took off 4 bases at V and 3 bases at J, with 9 bases between the two ends. This CDR3 contains 13 residues. Germline assignment: CDR1 MNHEY and CDR2 SVGAGI. The CDR3 spells CASSSSADTEAFF. CDR3 coding DNA: TGTGCCAGCAGTTCCTCAGCAGACACTGAAGCTTTCTTT.

This chain uses TRBV20-1 with TRBJ2-7, with D perhaps TRBD2 (5 bases). Trimming stripped 3 bases from V and 0 bases from J, with 15 bases between. The CDR3 runs to 15 residues. Per germline, CDR1 DFQATT and CDR2 SNEGSKA (reference sequence). In nucleotides, the CDR3 is TGCAGTGCTAGTGACTTGGCGGGTTACTCCTACGAGCAGTACTTC. This gives the protein CSASDLAGYSYEQYF.

V usage is TRBV4-3 and J usage is TRBJ2-7, with 10 nucleotides matching TRBD1. CDR3 length: 14 amino acids. After removal of 2 bases from V and 6 bases from J, the junction contained 4 bases not matched to a gene. CDR1 and CDR2 (germline): LGHNA, YSLEER. The CDR3 nucleotides read TGCGCCAGCAGCCAATGGACAGGGGGTCCCGAGCAGTACTTC. This codes for CASSQWTGGPEQYF.